The subject of this entry is one T cell receptor beta chain. Its specificity is unknown. The data were obtained in a study of T cell repertoires in cytomegalovirus infection. As for the study in general: CMV infection and matching HLA type were both indicated by public TCR beta signatures.

TCRdb itself ran the reads through MiXCR, one entry per CDR3 protein. The data contain about 300,000 distinct CDR3 sequences, about 9.2% of them singletons. Study observations and caveats: Cumulative frequency of public TCR beta families picked out carriers of CMV plus the relevant HLA.

Germline V lookup: CDR1 SGHTS, CDR2 YDEGEE. The V end was cut by 5 bases, the J end by 11 bases, with 13 bases between. The CDR3 has 11 residues. The receptor's source is a human donor in good health (CMV status not recorded). Some clones in this sample may be carry-over from other donors' samples. Source material: PBMCs. The chain is built from TRBV5-8 and TRBJ1-1, with D unclear. The CDR3 protein is CASRRGLGAFF. As DNA, the CDR3 is TGTGCCAGCAGGCGCGGTCTTGGCGCTTTCTTT. Looking up the rest from reference TRBV5-8 and TRBJ1-1 gives the full variable domain: EAGVTQSPTHLIKTRGQQATLRCSPISGHTSVYWYQQALGLGLQFLLWYDEGEERNRGNFPPRFSGRQFPNYSSELNVNALELEDSALYLCASRRGLGAFFGQGTRLTVV.